The T cell receptor (beta chain) described here comes from a study of PD-L1 blockade in urothelial cancer. About the research overall: A median roughly 150,000 T cells were found in blood samples.

In each PCR, synthetic TCR analog templates were spiked in. Assay used: immunoSEQ multiplex PCR; TCRdb lists only in-frame clones, some missing. Counted here are 90,000 to 120,000 clones, roughly nine tenths occurring once; the ten biggest clones make up over 0.8%. After removal of 2 bases from V and 0 bases from J, the junction contained 2 bases not matched to a gene. The CDR3 has 15 amino acids. Per germline, CDR1 SGDLS and CDR2 YYNGEE. This clone was seen more than once but under ten times. The rearrangement uses TRBV9 and TRBJ2-1, with TRBD1 matching over 7 bases. This sample comprised PBMCs, obtained around atezolizumab (anti-PD-L1) treatment. This TCR was sampled from a woman aged 80 or over with urothelial cancer. CDR3 protein: CASSVQGDSYNEQFF. The CDR3 nucleotides read TGTGCCAGCAGCGTCCAGGGGGACTCCTACAATGAGCAGTTCTTC. The whole variable domain, remainder taken from reference TRBV9 and TRBJ2-1, is DSGVTQTPKHLITATGQRVTLRCSPRSGDLSVYWYQQSLDQGLQFLIQYYNGEERAKGNILERFSAQQFPDLHSELNLSSLELGDSALYFCASSVQGDSYNEQFFGPGTRLTVL.